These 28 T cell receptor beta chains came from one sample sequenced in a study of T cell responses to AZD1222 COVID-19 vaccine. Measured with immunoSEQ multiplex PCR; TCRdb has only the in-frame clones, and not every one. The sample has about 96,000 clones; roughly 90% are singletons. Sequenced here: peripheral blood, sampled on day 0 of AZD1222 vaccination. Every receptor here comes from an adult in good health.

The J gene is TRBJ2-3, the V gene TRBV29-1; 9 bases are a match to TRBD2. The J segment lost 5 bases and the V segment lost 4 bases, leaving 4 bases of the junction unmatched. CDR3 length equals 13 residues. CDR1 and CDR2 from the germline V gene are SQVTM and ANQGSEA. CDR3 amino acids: CSVAMRGGDTQYF. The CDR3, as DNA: TGCAGCGTTGCTATGCGGGGGGGAGATACGCAGTATTTT.

CDR3 DNA sequence: TGTGCCAGCACCCTGACAGGGGGCCCCCAAGAGACCCAGTACTTC. Encoded protein: CASTLTGGPQETQYF. The chain recombines TRBV6-5 with TRBJ2-5, with 10 nucleotides matching TRBD1. In germline, CDR1 is MNHEY, CDR2 SVGAGI. This CDR3 has 15 amino acids. J lost 1 base, V lost 7 bases, and 6 bases had no gene match.

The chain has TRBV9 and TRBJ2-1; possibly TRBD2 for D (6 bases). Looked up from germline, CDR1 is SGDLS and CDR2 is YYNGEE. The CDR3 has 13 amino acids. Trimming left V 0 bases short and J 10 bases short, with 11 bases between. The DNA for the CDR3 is TGTGCCAGCAGCGTAGAAACTAGCCTAGAGCAGTTCTTC. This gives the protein CASSVETSLEQFF.

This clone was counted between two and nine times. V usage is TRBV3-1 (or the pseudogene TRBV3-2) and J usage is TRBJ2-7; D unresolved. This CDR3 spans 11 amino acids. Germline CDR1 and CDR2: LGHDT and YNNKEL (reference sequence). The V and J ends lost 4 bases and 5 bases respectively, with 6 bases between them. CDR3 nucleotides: TGTGCCAGCAGCCGCACGCACGAGCAGTACTTC. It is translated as CASSRTHEQYF.

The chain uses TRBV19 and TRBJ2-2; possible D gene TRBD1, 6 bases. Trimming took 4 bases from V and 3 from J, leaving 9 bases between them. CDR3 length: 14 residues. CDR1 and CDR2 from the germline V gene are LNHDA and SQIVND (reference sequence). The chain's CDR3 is CASSRTDYTGELFF. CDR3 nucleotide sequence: TGTGCCAGTAGTAGGACAGATTACACCGGGGAGCTGTTTTTT.

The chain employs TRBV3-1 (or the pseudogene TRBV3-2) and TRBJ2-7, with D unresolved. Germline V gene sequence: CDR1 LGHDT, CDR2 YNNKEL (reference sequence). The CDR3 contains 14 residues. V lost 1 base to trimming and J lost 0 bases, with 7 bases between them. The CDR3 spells CASSQGPASYEQYF. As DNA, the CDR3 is TGTGCCAGCAGCCAAGGGCCAGCCTCCTACGAGCAGTACTTC.

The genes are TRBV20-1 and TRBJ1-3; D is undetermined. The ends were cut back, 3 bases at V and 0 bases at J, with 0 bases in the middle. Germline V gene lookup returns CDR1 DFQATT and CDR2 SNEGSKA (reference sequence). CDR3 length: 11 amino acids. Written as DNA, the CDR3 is TGCAGTGCTAGCTCTGGAAACACCATATATTTT. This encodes CSASSGNTIYF.

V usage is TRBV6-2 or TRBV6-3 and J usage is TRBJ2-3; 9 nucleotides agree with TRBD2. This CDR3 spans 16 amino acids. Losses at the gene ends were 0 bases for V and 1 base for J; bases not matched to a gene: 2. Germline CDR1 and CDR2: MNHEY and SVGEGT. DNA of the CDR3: TGTGCCAGCAGTTACTCGCGGGAGGGTGGCACAGATACGCAGTATTTT. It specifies CASSYSREGGTDTQYF.

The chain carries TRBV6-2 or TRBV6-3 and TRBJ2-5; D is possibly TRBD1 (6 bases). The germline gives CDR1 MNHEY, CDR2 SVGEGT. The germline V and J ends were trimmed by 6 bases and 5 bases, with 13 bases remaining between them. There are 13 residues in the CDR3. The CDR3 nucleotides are TGTGCCAGCAGCCGATGGGGGCGGGAGACCCAGTACTTC. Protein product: CASSRWGRETQYF.

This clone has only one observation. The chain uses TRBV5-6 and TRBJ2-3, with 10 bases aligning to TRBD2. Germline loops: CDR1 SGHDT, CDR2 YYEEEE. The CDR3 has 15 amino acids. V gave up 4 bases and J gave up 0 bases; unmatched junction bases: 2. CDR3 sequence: CASSGTSASTDTQYF. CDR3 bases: TGTGCCAGCAGCGGGACTAGCGCTAGCACAGATACGCAGTATTTT. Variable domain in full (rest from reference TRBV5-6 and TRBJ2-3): DAGVTQSPTHLIKTRGQQVTLRCSPKSGHDTVSWYQQALGQGPQFIFQYYEEEERQRGNFPDRFSGHQFPNYSSELNVNALLLGDSALYLCASSGTSASTDTQYFGPGTRLTVL.

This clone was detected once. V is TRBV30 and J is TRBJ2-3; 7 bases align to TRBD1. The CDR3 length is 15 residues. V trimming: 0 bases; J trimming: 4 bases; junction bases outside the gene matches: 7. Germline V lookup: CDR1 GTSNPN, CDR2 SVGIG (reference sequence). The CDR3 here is CAWSVRGGRADTQYF. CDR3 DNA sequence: TGTGCCTGGAGTGTACGAGGGGGCCGGGCAGATACGCAGTATTTT. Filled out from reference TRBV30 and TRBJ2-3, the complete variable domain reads SQTIHQWPATLVQPVGSPLSLECTVEGTSNPNLYWYRQAAGRGLQLLFYSVGIGQISSEVPQNLSASRPQDRQFILSSKKLLLSDSGFYLCAWSVRGGRADTQYFGPGTRLTVL.

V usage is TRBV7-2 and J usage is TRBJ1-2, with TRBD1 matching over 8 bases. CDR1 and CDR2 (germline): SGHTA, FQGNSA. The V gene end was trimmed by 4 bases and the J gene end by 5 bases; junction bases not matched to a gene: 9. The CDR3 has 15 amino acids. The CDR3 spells CASSSRGRGSYGYTF. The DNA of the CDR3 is TGTGCCAGCAGCTCCAGGGGGCGCGGGTCTTATGGCTACACCTTC.

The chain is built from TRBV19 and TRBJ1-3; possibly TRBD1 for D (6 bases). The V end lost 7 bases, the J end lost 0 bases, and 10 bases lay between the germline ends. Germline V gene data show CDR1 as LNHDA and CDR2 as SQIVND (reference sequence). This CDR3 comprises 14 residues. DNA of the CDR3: TGTGCCAGTACTGCAGGGGCCTCTGGAAACACCATATATTTT. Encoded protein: CASTAGASGNTIYF.

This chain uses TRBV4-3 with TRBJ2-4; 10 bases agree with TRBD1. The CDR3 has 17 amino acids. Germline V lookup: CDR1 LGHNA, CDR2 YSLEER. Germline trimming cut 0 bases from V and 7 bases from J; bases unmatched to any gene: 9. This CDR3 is CASSQDGTGAGGNIQYF. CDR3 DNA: TGCGCCAGCAGCCAAGACGGGACAGGGGCTGGTGGGAACATTCAGTACTTC.

Here the CDR3 reads CASSIWQGRGQETQYF. The DNA for the CDR3 is TGTGCCAGTAGTATCTGGCAGGGTAGGGGGCAAGAGACCCAGTACTTC. The chain combines TRBV19 with TRBJ2-5, with D possibly matching TRBD1 (6 bases). CDR1 and CDR2 (germline): LNHDA, SQIVND (reference sequence). The V and J ends lost 3 bases and 2 bases respectively, with 16 bases between them. CDR3 length: 16 amino acids.

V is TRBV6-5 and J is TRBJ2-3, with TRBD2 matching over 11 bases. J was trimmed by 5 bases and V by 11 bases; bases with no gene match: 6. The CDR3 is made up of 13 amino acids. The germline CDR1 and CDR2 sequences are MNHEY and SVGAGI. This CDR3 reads CALLAGVVDTQYF. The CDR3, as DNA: TGTGCCTTACTAGCGGGAGTGGTAGATACGCAGTATTTT.

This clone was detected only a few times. CDR3 residues: CATSDLRGEKLFF. For the CDR3, the DNA is TGTGCCACCAGTGATTTGCGGGGTGAAAAACTGTTTTTT. The chain employs TRBV24-1 and TRBJ1-4; D is ambiguous. Trimming took off 0 bases at V and 7 bases at J, with 5 bases between the two ends. CDR3 size: 13 residues. CDR1 and CDR2 (germline): KGHDR, SFDVKD.

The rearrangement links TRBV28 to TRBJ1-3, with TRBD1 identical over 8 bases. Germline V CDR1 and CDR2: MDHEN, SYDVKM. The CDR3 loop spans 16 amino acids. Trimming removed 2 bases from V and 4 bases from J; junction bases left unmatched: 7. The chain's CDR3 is CASSLPRTGYGNTIYF. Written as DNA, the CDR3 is TGTGCCAGCAGTTTACCCCGGACAGGGTACGGAAACACCATATATTTT.

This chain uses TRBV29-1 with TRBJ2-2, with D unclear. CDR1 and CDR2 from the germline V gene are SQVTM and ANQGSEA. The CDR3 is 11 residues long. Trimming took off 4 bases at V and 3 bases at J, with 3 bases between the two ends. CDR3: CSVGDTGELFF. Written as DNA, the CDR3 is TGCAGCGTTGGGGACACCGGGGAGCTGTTTTTT.

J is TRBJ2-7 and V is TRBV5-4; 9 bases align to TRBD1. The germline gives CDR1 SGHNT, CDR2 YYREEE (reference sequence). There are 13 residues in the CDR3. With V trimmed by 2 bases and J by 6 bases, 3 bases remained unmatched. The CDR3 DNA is TGTGCCAGCAGCTTCCGGACAGGGGTCGAGCAGTACTTC. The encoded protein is CASSFRTGVEQYF.

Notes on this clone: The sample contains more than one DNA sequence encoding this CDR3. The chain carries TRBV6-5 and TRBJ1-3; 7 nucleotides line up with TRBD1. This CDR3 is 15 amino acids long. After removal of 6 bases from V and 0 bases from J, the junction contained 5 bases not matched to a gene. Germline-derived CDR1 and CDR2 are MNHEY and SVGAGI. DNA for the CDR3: TGTGCCAGCAGCCGACAGGGTGACTCTGGAAACACCATATATTTT. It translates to CASSRQGDSGNTIYF.

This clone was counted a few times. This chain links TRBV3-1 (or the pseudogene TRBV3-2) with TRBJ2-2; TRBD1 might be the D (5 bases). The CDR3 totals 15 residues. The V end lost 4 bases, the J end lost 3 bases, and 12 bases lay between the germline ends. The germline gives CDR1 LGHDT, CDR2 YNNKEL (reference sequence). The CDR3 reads CASSPPGRDTGELFF. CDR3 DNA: TGTGCCAGCAGCCCCCCGGGCAGGGACACCGGGGAGCTGTTTTTT.

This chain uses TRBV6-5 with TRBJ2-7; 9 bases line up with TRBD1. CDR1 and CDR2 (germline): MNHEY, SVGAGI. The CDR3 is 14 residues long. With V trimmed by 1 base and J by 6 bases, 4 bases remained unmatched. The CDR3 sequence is CASSYLSQGAEQYF. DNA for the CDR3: TGTGCCAGCAGTTACTTATCACAGGGGGCCGAGCAGTACTTC.

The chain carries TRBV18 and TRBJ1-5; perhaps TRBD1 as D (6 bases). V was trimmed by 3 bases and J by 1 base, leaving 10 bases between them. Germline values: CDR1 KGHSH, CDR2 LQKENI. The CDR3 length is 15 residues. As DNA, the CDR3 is TGTGCCAGCTCACCTAGACAGGTCAGCAATCAGCCCCAGCATTTT. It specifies CASSPRQVSNQPQHF.

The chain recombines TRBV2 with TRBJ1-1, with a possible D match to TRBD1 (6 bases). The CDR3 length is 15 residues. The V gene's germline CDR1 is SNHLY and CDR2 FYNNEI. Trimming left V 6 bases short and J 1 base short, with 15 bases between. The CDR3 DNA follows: TGTGCCAGCAGCCCAATACAGGGACCGAACACTGAAGCTTTCTTT. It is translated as CASSPIQGPNTEAFF.

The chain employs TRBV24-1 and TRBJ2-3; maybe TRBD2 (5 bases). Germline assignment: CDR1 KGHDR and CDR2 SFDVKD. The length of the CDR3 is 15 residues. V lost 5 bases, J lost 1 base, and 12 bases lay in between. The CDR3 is CATSGSGSGTDTQYF. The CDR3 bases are TGTGCCACCAGTGGAAGCGGCTCCGGCACAGATACGCAGTATTTT.

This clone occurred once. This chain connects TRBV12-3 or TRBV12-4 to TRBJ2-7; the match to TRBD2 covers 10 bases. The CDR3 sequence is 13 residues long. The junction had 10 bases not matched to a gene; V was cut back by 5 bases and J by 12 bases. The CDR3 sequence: CASSAGTSARGYF. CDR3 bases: TGTGCCAGCAGTGCCGGGACTAGCGCTAGGGGGTACTTC.

DNA for the CDR3: TGTGCCAGCAGCTCCTGGGGGGCGGGCTACGAGCAGTACTTC. Amino acids: CASSSWGAGYEQYF. The chain is built from TRBV7-2 and TRBJ2-7, with D possibly being TRBD1 or TRBD2 (6 bases each). The CDR3 consists of 14 residues. Between the trimmed V and J ends, which lost 4 bases and 3 bases, there was a span of 13 bases. Germline CDR1 is SGHTA and CDR2 is FQGNSA.